Below, 22 T cell receptor beta chains from the same sample are listed, as sequenced in a study of post-analysis software for immune sequencing data (dated by TCRdb to about 2015). Broad study findings and their caveats: Patients showed significantly higher frequencies than controls for roughly five TRBV segments, among them TRBV5-6, TRBV5-1 and TRBV20-1.

Their antigens remain unidentified. The library was produced with PCR. Sequencing relied on an Illumina HiSeq 2500. Unique molecular identifiers were incorporated into TCR beta cDNA libraries to reduce PCR and sequencing biases. The public reads were quality trimmed at Q25 with fastp and then assembled into clones with MiXCR by TCRdb, keeping productive beta chains. Identical CDR3 protein sequences are pooled into one entry, listed with their most common genes and DNA. For this sample the table gives 500,000 to 600,000 distinct CDR3 sequences, of which 44% were detected only once. The ten largest clones add up to 1.7% of the sample. Specimen: blood. The receptors here all came from a girl aged 5-17 years with multiple sclerosis.

This chain connects TRBV6-5 to TRBJ1-1; perhaps TRBD1 as D (5 bases). The germline gives CDR1 MNHEY, CDR2 SVGAGI. V gave up 6 bases and J gave up 3 bases, with 11 bases separating them. CDR3 length: 13 amino acids. This CDR3 reads CASSPWGYTEAFF. The CDR3 coding sequence is TGTGCCAGCAGCCCTTGGGGGTACACTGAAGCTTTCTTT.

The chain joins TRBV10-3 to TRBJ2-1; TRBD2 agrees at 13 bases. This CDR3 has 13 amino acids. Looked up from germline, CDR1 is ENHRY and CDR2 is SYGVKD. The V segment lost 10 bases and the J segment 9 bases; nucleotides outside the gene matches: 6. This CDR3 is CATRTSGSGEQFF. The DNA of the CDR3 is TGTGCCACCAGGACTAGCGGGAGCGGTGAGCAGTTCTTC.

This clonotype was found a few times. The V gene is TRBV7-9, the J gene TRBJ2-1, with TRBD1 matching over 11 bases. Germline loops: CDR1 SEHNR, CDR2 FQNEAQ (reference sequence). The CDR3 contains 16 residues. V shed 2 bases, J shed 7 bases, and the junction held 7 bases outside the gene matches. Here the CDR3 DNA reads TGTGCCAGCAGCTTAAGCTCCGGGACAGGGGGTAATGAGCAGTTCTTC. It translates to CASSLSSGTGGNEQFF.

This clonotype has just a few counts. V gene TRBV6-2 or TRBV6-3 combines with J gene TRBJ2-4; D assignment may be TRBD1 or TRBD2 (5 bases each). This CDR3 comprises 16 residues. Trimming removed 6 bases from V and 0 bases from J, with 15 bases in between. Germline CDR1 MNHEY, CDR2 SVGEGT. In nucleotides, the CDR3 is TGTGCCAGCAGCGACCCCGGGACGGTAGCCAAAAACATTCAGTACTTC. Translation: CASSDPGTVAKNIQYF.

This clonotype has just a few counts. This chain joins TRBV7-2 and TRBJ2-3, with D unclear. CDR3 length equals 14 residues. Germline lookup yields CDR1 SGHTA and CDR2 FQGNSA. V lost 5 bases and J lost 2, with 11 bases in between. This CDR3 reads CASSPRHFTDTQYF. CDR3 coding DNA: TGTGCCAGCAGCCCACGACACTTCACAGATACGCAGTATTTT. Looking up the rest from reference TRBV7-2 and TRBJ2-3 gives the full variable domain: GAGVSQSPSNKVTEKGKDVELRCDPISGHTALYWYRQSLGQGLEFLIYFQGNSAPDKSGLPSDRFSAERTGGSVSTLTIQRTQQEDSAVYLCASSPRHFTDTQYFGPGTRLTVL.

This clonotype was observed a handful of times. This sequence joins TRBV6-5 and TRBJ1-6, with 9 bases lining up with TRBD1. The ends lost 3 bases at V and 9 bases at J; junction bases unmatched: 6. The CDR3 is made up of 15 amino acids. Per the germline V gene, CDR1 is MNHEY and CDR2 is SVGAGI. Written as DNA, the CDR3 is TGTGCCAGCAGTTATTCCCGGACAGGGGTTTCACCCCTCCACTTT. Translated: CASSYSRTGVSPLHF.

Regarding this clonotype: The conserved phenylalanine or tryptophan is not found at the CDR3 terminus, so this likely reflects a read error. The DNA for the CDR3 is TGTGCCAGCAGTTTAGCAGCTCTCTATGGCTACACCGTC. Translated, it gives CASSLAALYGYTV. This chain connects TRBV12-3 or TRBV12-4 to TRBJ1-2; no definite D call. This CDR3 region has 13 residues. Trimming removed 0 bases from V and 4 bases from J, with 6 bases in between.

This clonotype was observed a handful of times. This chain connects TRBV7-9 to TRBJ1-2; D remains unclear. The V end lost 2 bases, the J end lost 7 bases, and 11 bases lay between the germline ends. Germline-derived CDR1 and CDR2 are SEHNR and FQNEAQ (reference sequence). CDR3 length: 13 amino acids. CDR3 in DNA: TGTGCCAGCAGCTTATCGGTTGAGGCTGGCTACACCTTC. Encoded protein: CASSLSVEAGYTF.

The chain combines TRBV12-3 or TRBV12-4 with TRBJ1-2; 8 bases agree with TRBD1. V lost 7 bases, J lost 6 bases, and 10 bases stayed unmatched. The CDR3 consists of 14 residues. As DNA, the CDR3 is TGTGCCAGCAAAAAAAAAACAGGGGGTGATGGCTACACCTTC. Residues: CASKKKTGGDGYTF.

This clonotype came up many times. Its ends do not fully match the called genes, so a read error is possible. This chain connects TRBV12-3 or TRBV12-4 to TRBJ2-5; 14 bases map to TRBD2. The CDR3 is 15 amino acids. For the CDR3, the DNA is TGCGCCAGCAGCCCTGGGACTAGCGGGAGAGAGACCCAGTACTTC. It codes for CASSPGTSGRETQYF.

The sample holds a few counts of this clonotype. This chain uses TRBV20-1 with TRBJ1-2; 8 nucleotides match TRBD1. Germline lookup yields CDR1 DFQATT and CDR2 SNEGSKA (reference sequence). V lost 1 base, J lost 2 bases, and 9 bases stayed unmatched. The CDR3 spans 16 residues. In DNA form, the CDR3 reads TGCAGTGCTAGAGCAGGAGGACAGGGCGTCAACTATGGCTACACCTTC. Its protein is CSARAGGQGVNYGYTF.

This clonotype turned up a few times. V and J are TRBV28 and TRBJ2-3; 7 bases map to TRBD2. The CDR3 totals 13 residues. Unmatched junction bases numbered 6, after V lost 8 bases and J lost 4 bases. Per germline, CDR1 MDHEN and CDR2 SYDVKM. The CDR3 DNA is TGTGCCAGCTGGGAGGGGTACGCAGATACGCAGTATTTT. Encoded protein: CASWEGYADTQYF. Variable domain in full (rest from reference TRBV28 and TRBJ2-3): DVKVTQSSRYLVKRTGEKVFLECVQDMDHENMFWYRQDPGLGLRLIYFSYDVKMKEKGDIPEGYSVSREKKERFSLILESASTNQTSMYLCASWEGYADTQYFGPGTRLTVL.

The sample holds many counts of this clonotype. J is TRBJ2-5 and V is TRBV7-2; TRBD2 might be the D (6 bases). Germline assignment: CDR1 SGHTA and CDR2 FQGNSA. V gave up 2 bases and J gave up 2 bases, with 9 bases separating them. The CDR3 sequence is 14 residues long. CDR3 protein: CASSLSRGQETQYF. The CDR3 region has the DNA TGTGCCAGCAGCTTATCGCGGGGTCAAGAGACCCAGTACTTC. Full variable domain (outside the CDR3, taken from reference TRBV7-2 and TRBJ2-5): GAGVSQSPSNKVTEKGKDVELRCDPISGHTALYWYRQSLGQGLEFLIYFQGNSAPDKSGLPSDRFSAERTGGSVSTLTIQRTQQEDSAVYLCASSLSRGQETQYFGPGTRLLVL.

The V and J genes are TRBV12-3 or TRBV12-4 and TRBJ1-2; D ambiguous. V was clipped by 5 bases and J by 13 bases, with 20 bases between them. The CDR3 extends over 13 amino acids. The CDR3 DNA reads TGTGCCAGCAGTACAGACGGGATGTTCCATCCCACCTTC. Residues: CASSTDGMFHPTF.

J is TRBJ2-7 and V is TRBV5-1; 11 bases match TRBD2. J was trimmed by 1 base and V by 2 bases; bases with no gene match: 14. The CDR3 runs to 19 residues. CDR1 and CDR2 (germline): SGHRS, YFSETQ. CDR3 in DNA: TGCGCCAGCAGCTTAAGCCTAGCGGGGGGTCTTATTAAATCCTACGAGCAGTACTTC. This encodes CASSLSLAGGLIKSYEQYF.

The genes are TRBV5-1 and TRBJ2-7; TRBD2 agrees at 7 bases. V trimming: 0 bases; J trimming: 0 bases; junction bases outside the gene matches: 6. The CDR3 length is 16 residues. Germline V gives CDR1 SGHRS, CDR2 YFSETQ. CDR3 in amino acids: CASSLAQGGRSYEQYF. CDR3 bases: TGCGCCAGCAGCTTGGCCCAGGGAGGGCGCTCCTACGAGCAGTACTTC.

This sequence joins TRBV20-1 and TRBJ2-5; TRBD2 matches at 12 bases. The trim removed 3 bases at V and 1 base at J, leaving 12 bases unmatched. The CDR3 consists of 18 residues. Germline V gene sequence: CDR1 DFQATT, CDR2 SNEGSKA (reference sequence). CDR3 sequence: CSASPGLAGRVVQETQYF. DNA for the CDR3: TGCAGTGCTAGTCCCGGACTAGCGGGGCGGGTCGTCCAAGAGACCCAGTACTTC.

In its sample, this clonotype was seen a few times. This chain connects TRBV7-2 to TRBJ1-2, with unresolved D. With 1 base removed from V and 5 bases from J, the gap between germline ends came to 11 bases. The CDR3 consists of 14 residues. Germline values: CDR1 SGHTA, CDR2 FQGNSA. CDR3 sequence: CASSLGGDWYGYTF. In DNA form, the CDR3 reads TGTGCCAGCAGCTTAGGCGGGGATTGGTATGGCTACACCTTC.

This clonotype was recorded once. The chain joins TRBV12-3 or TRBV12-4 to TRBJ1-5; TRBD1 might be the D (5 bases). The length of the CDR3 is 15 residues. V was trimmed by 3 bases and J by 1 base, leaving 10 bases between them. The CDR3 bases are TGTGCCAGCAGTTTCCAGGGTCGAAGCAATCAGCCCCAGCATTTT. This codes for CASSFQGRSNQPQHF.

This clonotype was found a few times. This rearrangement joins TRBV5-6 to TRBJ2-3; possible D gene TRBD1, 5 bases. The CDR3 has 13 amino acids. Germline CDR1 and CDR2: SGHDT and YYEEEE. Between the trimmed V and J ends, which lost 3 bases and 3 bases, there was a span of 8 bases. The CDR3 DNA reads TGTGCCAGCAGCTCTACAGGTACAGATACGCAGTATTTT. This encodes CASSSTGTDTQYF.

V usage is TRBV7-9 and J usage is TRBJ1-5, with D maybe TRBD1 (5 bases). The V end lost 4 bases, the J end lost 6 bases, and 19 bases lay between the germline ends. The CDR3 runs to 16 residues. From germline, CDR1 is SEHNR and CDR2 FQNEAQ (reference sequence). The CDR3 region has the DNA TGTGCCAGCAGCTCCGGCCCGGGGGTCCTGTTTCAGCCCCAGCATTTT. Protein sequence: CASSSGPGVLFQPQHF.

This clonotype has more than one count but fewer than ten. The genes are TRBV5-1 and TRBJ2-5, with 10 bases aligning to TRBD2. CDR1 is SGHRS, CDR2 YFSETQ, per germline. V lost 0 bases, J lost 2 bases, and 7 bases stayed unmatched. This CDR3 has 17 amino acids. As DNA, the CDR3 is TGCGCCAGCAGCTTGGGCCGAGGACTAGCGGAACAAGAGACCCAGTACTTC. Amino acid sequence: CASSLGRGLAEQETQYF.